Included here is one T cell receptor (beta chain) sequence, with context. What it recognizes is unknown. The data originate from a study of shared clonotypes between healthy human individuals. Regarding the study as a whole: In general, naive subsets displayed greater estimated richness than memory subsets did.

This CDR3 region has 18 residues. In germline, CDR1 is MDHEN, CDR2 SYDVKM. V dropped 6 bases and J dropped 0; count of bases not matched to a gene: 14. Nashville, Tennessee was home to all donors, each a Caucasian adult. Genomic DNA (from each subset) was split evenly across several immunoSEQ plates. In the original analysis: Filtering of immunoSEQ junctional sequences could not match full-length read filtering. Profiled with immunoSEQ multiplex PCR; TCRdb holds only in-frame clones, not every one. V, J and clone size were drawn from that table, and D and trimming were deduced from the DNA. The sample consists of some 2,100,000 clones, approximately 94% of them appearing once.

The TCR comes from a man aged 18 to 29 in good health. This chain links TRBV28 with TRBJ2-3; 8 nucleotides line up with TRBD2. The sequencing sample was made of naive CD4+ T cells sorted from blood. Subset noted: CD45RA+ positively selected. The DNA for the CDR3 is TGTGCCAGCAGCCTAATGGGGAGCGGGGGCCCTAGCACAGATACGCAGTATTTT. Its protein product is CASSLMGSGGPSTDTQYF. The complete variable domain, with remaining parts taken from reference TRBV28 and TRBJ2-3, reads DVKVTQSSRYLVKRTGEKVFLECVQDMDHENMFWYRQDPGLGLRLIYFSYDVKMKEKGDIPEGYSVSREKKERFSLILESASTNQTSMYLCASSLMGSGGPSTDTQYFGPGTRLTVL.